What follows are 18 T cell receptor beta chains derived from one specimen sequenced in a study of T cell changes during pregnancy in multiple sclerosis. Sequencing used immunoSEQ multiplex PCR; TCRdb keeps in-frame clones, though not all of them. The data contain 93,000 or so clones, about 90% of them seen just once; the ten biggest clones take up roughly 0.93%. The sample was peripheral blood, taken after pregnancy. The receptors come from a female donor with multiple sclerosis, enrolled in a pregnancy study.

The rearrangement uses TRBV11-1 and TRBJ2-2; the D is unclear. V was pared by 2 bases and J by 5 bases, with 3 bases between. In germline, CDR1 is SGHAT, CDR2 FQDESV (reference sequence). The CDR3 totals 12 residues. The CDR3 region has the DNA TGTGCCAGCAGCTTACATACCGGGGAGCTGTTTTTT. This translates into CASSLHTGELFF. Full variable domain (outside the CDR3, taken from reference TRBV11-1 and TRBJ2-2): EAEVAQSPRYKITEKSQAVAFWCDPISGHATLYWYRQILGQGPELLVQFQDESVVDDSQLPKDRFSAERLKGVDSTLKIQPAELGDSAMYLCASSLHTGELFFGEGSRLTVL.

The count of this clone is one. The chain carries TRBV4-1 and TRBJ2-3, with D perhaps matching TRBD2 (6 bases). Trimming pared 4 bases from V and 6 bases from J, leaving 17 bases between. In germline, CDR1 is MGHRA, CDR2 YSYEKL. This CDR3 has 15 amino acids. The CDR3 nucleotides are TGCGCCAGCAGCCCACTGGGGGGTTACTTGGATACGCAGTATTTT. This sequence encodes CASSPLGGYLDTQYF.

This chain uses TRBV6-1 with TRBJ2-7, with 13 bases fitting TRBD2. Germline V gene data show CDR1 as MNHNS and CDR2 as SASEGT. The CDR3 totals 16 residues. The J segment lost 3 bases and the V segment lost 3 bases, leaving 5 bases of the junction unmatched. CDR3 amino acids: CASSEAWTSGSYEQYF. The CDR3 region has the DNA TGTGCCAGCAGTGAGGCCTGGACTAGCGGGAGCTACGAGCAGTACTTC.

The J gene is TRBJ2-2, the V gene TRBV5-1; TRBD2 matches 9 bases. CDR3 length: 16 residues. Trimming removed 0 bases from V and 2 bases from J; junction bases left unmatched: 2. CDR1 is SGHRS, CDR2 YFSETQ, per germline. The CDR3 reads CASSLGTSVNTGELFF. The CDR3 nucleotides are TGCGCCAGCAGCTTGGGGACTAGCGTTAACACCGGGGAGCTGTTTTTT.

The CDR3 nucleotides read TGCGCCAGCAGCCCGACCTCGGGTACTGGAAACACCATATATTTT. It codes for CASSPTSGTGNTIYF. The chain has TRBV4-3 and TRBJ1-3; D uncertain. There are 15 residues in the CDR3. The V end was cut by 4 bases, the J end by 2 bases, with 12 bases between. The germline gives CDR1 LGHNA, CDR2 YSLEER.

The table lists this clone with a few counts. The chain's CDR3 is CASSKRTDSPLHF. DNA for the CDR3: TGTGCCAGTAGTAAGAGGACAGACTCACCCCTCCACTTT. This chain links TRBV19 with TRBJ1-6; possible D gene TRBD1, 6 bases. CDR3 length: 13 residues. Germline CDR1 reads LNHDA; CDR2 reads SQIVND (reference sequence). Between the trimmed V and J ends, which lost 4 bases and 10 bases, there was a span of 11 bases.

The chain couples TRBV12-5 to TRBJ1-5, with D possibly matching TRBD1 (5 bases). CDR3 size: 14 residues. The germline V and J ends were trimmed by 8 bases and 0 bases, with 11 bases remaining between them. The germline CDR1 and CDR2 sequences are LGHNT and FRNRAP. In DNA form, the CDR3 reads TGTGCTAGTTCGAACAGGCTTAGCAATCAGCCCCAGCATTTT. Translating it yields CASSNRLSNQPQHF.

The chain has TRBV5-1 and TRBJ1-2; D is unclear. The CDR3 consists of 14 residues. V was trimmed by 1 base and J by 2 bases, leaving 9 bases between them. Germline CDR1 reads SGHRS; CDR2 reads YFSETQ. DNA for the CDR3: TGCGCCAGCAGCTTGATTGCAGGAAACTATGGCTACACCTTC. Its translation: CASSLIAGNYGYTF.

J is TRBJ1-2 and V is TRBV19; 10 bases agree with TRBD1. This CDR3 has 14 residues. V lost 6 bases and J lost 4; bases outside the gene matches: 5. Germline V gene sequence: CDR1 LNHDA, CDR2 SQIVND (reference sequence). CDR3 bases: TGTGCCAGTAGCGACAGGGGGCGATCCTATGGCTACACCTTC. This sequence encodes CASSDRGRSYGYTF.

The chain carries TRBV7-9 and TRBJ2-2; 7 bases fit TRBD1. The CDR3 totals 17 residues. Germline CDR1 reads SEHNR; CDR2 reads FQNEAQ (reference sequence). Trimming at V came to 7 bases and at J to 1 base, leaving 12 bases not matched to a gene. The CDR3 region is CASNQRTGTENTGELFF. The CDR3 nucleotides are TGTGCCAGCAACCAGAGGACCGGGACAGAGAACACCGGGGAGCTGTTTTTT.

This chain uses TRBV2 with TRBJ2-6, with D possibly matching TRBD2 (7 bases). The CDR3 consists of 17 residues. Germline-derived CDR1 and CDR2 are SNHLY and FYNNEI. Between the trimmed V and J ends, which lost 4 bases and 0 bases, there was a span of 13 bases. CDR3 nucleotides: TGTGCCAGCAGTGGGAGGGGGGGGGTCTCTGGGGCCAACGTCCTGACTTTC. This gives the protein CASSGRGGVSGANVLTF.

The gene calls are TRBV5-6 and TRBJ2-5, with 10 bases matching TRBD1. V lost 4 bases to trimming and J lost 2 bases; unmatched junction nucleotides: 5. Per germline, CDR1 SGHDT and CDR2 YYEEEE. The CDR3 has 15 amino acids. In nucleotides, the CDR3 is TGTGCCAGCAGCCCGGACAGGGGGTATCAAGAGACCCAGTACTTC. It codes for CASSPDRGYQETQYF. Looking up the rest from reference TRBV5-6 and TRBJ2-5 gives the full variable domain: DAGVTQSPTHLIKTRGQQVTLRCSPKSGHDTVSWYQQALGQGPQFIFQYYEEEERQRGNFPDRFSGHQFPNYSSELNVNALLLGDSALYLCASSPDRGYQETQYFGPGTRLLVL.

The chain links TRBV7-2 to TRBJ2-3, with TRBD2 matching over 8 bases. This CDR3 has 18 residues. Germline V lookup: CDR1 SGHTA, CDR2 FQGNSA. V gave up 5 bases and J gave up 5 bases; unmatched junction bases: 18. CDR3 region: CASSGRHPARGDVDTQYF. CDR3 bases: TGTGCCAGCAGCGGACGTCATCCTGCGCGGGGGGATGTAGATACGCAGTATTTT.

This chain connects TRBV6-6 to TRBJ2-7, with 8 bases aligning to TRBD1. The CDR3 length is 16 residues. Germline V gene data show CDR1 as MNHNY and CDR2 as SVGAGI (reference sequence). With V trimmed by 4 bases and J by 2 bases, 10 bases remained unmatched. The CDR3 protein is CASSSPGQGATYEQYF. The CDR3 bases are TGTGCCAGCAGTTCCCCCGGACAGGGAGCCACCTACGAGCAGTACTTC.

In its sample, this clone was seen a few times. The J gene is TRBJ2-2, the V gene TRBV19; 9 bases fit TRBD2. From germline, CDR1 is LNHDA and CDR2 SQIVND (reference sequence). Trimming took 10 bases from V and 6 from J; bases not matched to a gene: 12. The CDR3 runs 15 residues. CDR3 coding DNA: TGTGCCACCCGGGGGGTAGCGGGAGCCCCCGGGGAGCTGTTTTTT. Its translation is CATRGVAGAPGELFF.

The gene calls are TRBV5-1 and TRBJ2-5; no definite D call. V was shortened by 3 bases and J by 4 bases, with 16 bases between the two germline ends. The CDR3 totals 15 residues. CDR1 is SGHRS, CDR2 YFSETQ, per germline. CDR3 sequence reads: CASSSTTSFRETQYF. The CDR3, as DNA: TGCGCCAGCAGCTCCACGACATCTTTCCGAGAGACCCAGTACTTC.

This rearrangement joins TRBV2 to TRBJ2-1, with 10 bases aligning to TRBD2. Germline values: CDR1 SNHLY, CDR2 FYNNEI. After removal of 4 bases from V and 0 bases from J, the junction contained 3 bases not matched to a gene. The CDR3 is 16 residues long. Here the CDR3 reads CASSGRLAGSYNEQFF. CDR3 coding DNA: TGTGCCAGCAGTGGGCGACTAGCGGGCTCCTACAATGAGCAGTTCTTC.

This clone was counted once. The chain is built from TRBV15 and TRBJ2-2; D is possibly TRBD1 (6 bases). V was clipped by 0 bases and J by 5 bases, with 7 bases between them. Germline CDR1 and CDR2: LNHNV and YYDKDF (reference sequence). There are 14 residues in the CDR3. DNA for the CDR3: TGTGCCACCAGCAGAGAAAGGGGGACCGGGGAGCTGTTTTTT. Translation gives CATSRERGTGELFF.